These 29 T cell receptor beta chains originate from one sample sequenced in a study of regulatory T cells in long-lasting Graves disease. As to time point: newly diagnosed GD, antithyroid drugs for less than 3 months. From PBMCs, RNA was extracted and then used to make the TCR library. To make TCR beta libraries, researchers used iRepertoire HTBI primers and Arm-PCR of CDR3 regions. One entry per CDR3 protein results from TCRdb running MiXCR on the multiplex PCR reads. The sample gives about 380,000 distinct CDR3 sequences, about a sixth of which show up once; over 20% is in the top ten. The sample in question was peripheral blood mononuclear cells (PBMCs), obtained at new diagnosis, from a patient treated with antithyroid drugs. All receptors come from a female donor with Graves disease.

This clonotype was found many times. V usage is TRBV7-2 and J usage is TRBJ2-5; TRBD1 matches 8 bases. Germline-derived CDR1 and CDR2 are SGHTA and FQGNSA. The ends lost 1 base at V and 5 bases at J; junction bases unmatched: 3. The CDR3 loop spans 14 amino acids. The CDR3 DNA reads TGTGCCAGCAGCTTAGGGACAGGGTTCGAGACCCAGTACTTC. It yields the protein CASSLGTGFETQYF.

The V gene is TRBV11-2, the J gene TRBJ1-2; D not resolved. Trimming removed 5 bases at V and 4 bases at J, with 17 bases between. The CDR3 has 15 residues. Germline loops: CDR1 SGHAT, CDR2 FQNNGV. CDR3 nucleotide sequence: TGTGCCAGCAGCCCCTCACCCCATTCAGGCTATGGCTACACCTTC. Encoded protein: CASSPSPHSGYGYTF.

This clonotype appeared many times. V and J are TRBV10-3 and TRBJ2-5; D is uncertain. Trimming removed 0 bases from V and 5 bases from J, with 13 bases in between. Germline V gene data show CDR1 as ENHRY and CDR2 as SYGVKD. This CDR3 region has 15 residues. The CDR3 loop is CAISESGGPTETQYF. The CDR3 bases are TGTGCCATCAGTGAGTCGGGTGGCCCTACGGAGACCCAGTACTTC.

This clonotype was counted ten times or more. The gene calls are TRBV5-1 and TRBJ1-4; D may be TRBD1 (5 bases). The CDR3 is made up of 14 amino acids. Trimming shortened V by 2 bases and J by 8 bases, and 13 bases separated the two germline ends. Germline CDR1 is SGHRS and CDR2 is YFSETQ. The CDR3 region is CASSFQGGNEKLFF. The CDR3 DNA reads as TGCGCCAGCAGCTTTCAGGGTGGTAACGAAAAACTGTTTTTT.

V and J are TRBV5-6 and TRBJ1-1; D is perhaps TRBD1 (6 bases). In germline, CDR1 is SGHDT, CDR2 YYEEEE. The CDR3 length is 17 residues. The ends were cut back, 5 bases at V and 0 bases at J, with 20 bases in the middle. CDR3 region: CASSRAGAYSMNTEAFF. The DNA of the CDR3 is TGTGCCAGCAGTCGGGCGGGGGCCTACTCAATGAACACTGAAGCTTTCTTT.

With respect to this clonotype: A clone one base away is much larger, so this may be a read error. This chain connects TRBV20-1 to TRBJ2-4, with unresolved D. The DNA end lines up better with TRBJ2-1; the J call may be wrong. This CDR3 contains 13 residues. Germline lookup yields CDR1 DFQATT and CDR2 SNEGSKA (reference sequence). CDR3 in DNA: TGCAGTGCTAATGGCAAAGCCAAAAACATTCAGTTCTTC. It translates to CSANGKAKNIQFF.

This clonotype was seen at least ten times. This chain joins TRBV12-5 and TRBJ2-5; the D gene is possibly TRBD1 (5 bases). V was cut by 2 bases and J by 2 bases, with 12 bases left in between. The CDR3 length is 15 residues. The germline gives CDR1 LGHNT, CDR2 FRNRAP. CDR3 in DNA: TGTGCTAGTGGTTTGATGCAGGGAAGGCAAGAGACCCAGTACTTC. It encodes CASGLMQGRQETQYF.

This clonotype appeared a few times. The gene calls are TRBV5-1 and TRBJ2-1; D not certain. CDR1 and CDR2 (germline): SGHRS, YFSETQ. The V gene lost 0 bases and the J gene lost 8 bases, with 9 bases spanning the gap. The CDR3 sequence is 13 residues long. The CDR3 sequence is CASSLAGIYEQFF. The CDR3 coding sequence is TGCGCCAGCAGCTTGGCCGGCATTTATGAGCAGTTCTTC.

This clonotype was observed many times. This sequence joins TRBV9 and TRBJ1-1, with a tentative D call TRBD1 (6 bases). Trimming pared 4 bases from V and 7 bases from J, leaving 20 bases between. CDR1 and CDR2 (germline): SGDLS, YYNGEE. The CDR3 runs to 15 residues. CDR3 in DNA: TGTGCCAGCAGCCGACGAAAGGGGGGAGACGATGAAGCTTTCTTT. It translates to CASSRRKGGDDEAFF. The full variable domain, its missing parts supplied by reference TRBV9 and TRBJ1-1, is DSGVTQTPKHLITATGQRVTLRCSPRSGDLSVYWYQQSLDQGLQFLIQYYNGEERAKGNILERFSAQQFPDLHSELNLSSLELGDSALYFCASSRRKGGDDEAFFGQGTRLTVV.

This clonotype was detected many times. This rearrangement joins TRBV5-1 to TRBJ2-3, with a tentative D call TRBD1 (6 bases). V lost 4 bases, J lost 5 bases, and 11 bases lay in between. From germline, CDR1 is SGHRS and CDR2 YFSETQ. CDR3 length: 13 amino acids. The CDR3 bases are TGCGCCAGCAGCGCCCAACAGGGAGATACGCAGTATTTT. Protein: CASSAQQGDTQYF.

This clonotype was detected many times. The CDR3 sequence: CASSDSGGGQPQHF. The DNA for the CDR3 is TGTGCCAGCAGTGACAGCGGGGGGGGTCAGCCCCAGCATTTT. J is TRBJ1-5 and V is TRBV6-1; D perhaps matches TRBD1 (5 bases). With 3 bases removed from V and 6 bases from J, the gap between germline ends came to 12 bases. Germline-derived CDR1 and CDR2 are MNHNS and SASEGT. CDR3 length equals 14 residues.

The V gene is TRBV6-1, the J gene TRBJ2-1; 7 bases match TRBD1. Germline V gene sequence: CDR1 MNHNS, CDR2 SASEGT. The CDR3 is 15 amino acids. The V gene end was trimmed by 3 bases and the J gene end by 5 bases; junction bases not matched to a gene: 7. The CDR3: CASSDFRDSNNEQFF. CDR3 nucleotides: TGTGCCAGCAGTGATTTCAGGGACAGCAACAATGAGCAGTTCTTC.

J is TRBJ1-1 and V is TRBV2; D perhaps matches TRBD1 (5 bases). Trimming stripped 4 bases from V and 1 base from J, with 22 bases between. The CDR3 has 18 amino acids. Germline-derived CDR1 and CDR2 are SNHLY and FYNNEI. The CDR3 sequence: CASSATFGTSGGNTEAFF. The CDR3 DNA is TGTGCCAGCAGTGCCACCTTCGGGACTAGCGGGGGGAACACTGAAGCTTTCTTT.

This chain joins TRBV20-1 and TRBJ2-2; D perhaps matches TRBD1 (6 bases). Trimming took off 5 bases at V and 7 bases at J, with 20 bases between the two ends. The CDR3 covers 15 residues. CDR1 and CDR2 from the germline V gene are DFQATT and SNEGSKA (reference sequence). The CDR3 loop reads CSALKGVSEFGELFF. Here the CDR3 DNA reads TGCAGTGCTCTCAAGGGGGTTAGCGAGTTCGGGGAGCTGTTTTTT.

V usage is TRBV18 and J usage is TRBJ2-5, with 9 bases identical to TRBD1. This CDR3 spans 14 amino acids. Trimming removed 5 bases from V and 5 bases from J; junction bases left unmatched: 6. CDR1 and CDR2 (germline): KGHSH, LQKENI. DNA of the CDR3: TGTGCCAGCTCAGCGGGACAGGGAGGCGAGACCCAGTACTTC. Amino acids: CASSAGQGGETQYF.

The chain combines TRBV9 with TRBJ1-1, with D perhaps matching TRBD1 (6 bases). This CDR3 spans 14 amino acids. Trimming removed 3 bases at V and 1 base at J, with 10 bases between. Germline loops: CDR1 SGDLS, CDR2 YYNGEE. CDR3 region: CASSEQGSNTEAFF. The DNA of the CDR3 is TGTGCCAGCAGCGAACAGGGATCGAACACTGAAGCTTTCTTT.

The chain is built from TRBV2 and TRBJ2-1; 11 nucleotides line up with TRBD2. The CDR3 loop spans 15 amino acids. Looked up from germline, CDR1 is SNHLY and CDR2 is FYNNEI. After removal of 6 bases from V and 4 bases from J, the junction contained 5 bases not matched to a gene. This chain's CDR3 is CASRTLAGEYNEQFF. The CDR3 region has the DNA TGTGCCAGCAGGACACTAGCGGGAGAGTACAATGAGCAGTTCTTC. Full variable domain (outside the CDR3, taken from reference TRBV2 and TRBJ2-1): EPEVTQTPSHQVTQMGQEVILRCVPISNHLYFYWYRQILGQKVEFLVSFYNNEISEKSEIFDDQFSVERPDGSNFTLKIRSTKLEDSAMYFCASRTLAGEYNEQFFGPGTRLTVL.

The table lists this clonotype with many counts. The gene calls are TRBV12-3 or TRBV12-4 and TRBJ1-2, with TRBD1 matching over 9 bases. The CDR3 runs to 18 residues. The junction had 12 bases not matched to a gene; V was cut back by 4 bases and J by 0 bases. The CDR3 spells CASSSTGQGSVSNYGYTF. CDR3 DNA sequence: TGTGCCAGCAGTTCCACGGGACAGGGCTCAGTTTCTAACTATGGCTACACCTTC.

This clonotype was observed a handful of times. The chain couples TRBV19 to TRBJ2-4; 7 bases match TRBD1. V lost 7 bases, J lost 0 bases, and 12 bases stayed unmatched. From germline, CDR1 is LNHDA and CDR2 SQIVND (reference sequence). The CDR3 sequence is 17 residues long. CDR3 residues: CASTLRRDSLAKNIQYF. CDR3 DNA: TGTGCCAGTACACTCCGCCGGGACAGCTTAGCCAAAAACATTCAGTACTTC.

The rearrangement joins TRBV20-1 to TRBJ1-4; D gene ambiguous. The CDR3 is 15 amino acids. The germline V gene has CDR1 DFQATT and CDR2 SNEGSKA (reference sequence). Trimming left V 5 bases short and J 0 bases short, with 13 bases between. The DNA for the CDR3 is TGCAGTGCTCCCACCCCGCTTGCAACTAATGAAAAACTGTTTTTT. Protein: CSAPTPLATNEKLFF.

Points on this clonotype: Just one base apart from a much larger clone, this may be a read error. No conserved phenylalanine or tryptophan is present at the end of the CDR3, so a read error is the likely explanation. The chain's CDR3 is CASKPGLQETQYL. The CDR3 DNA reads TGCGCCAGCAAACCGGGACTGCAAGAGACCCAGTACTTA. V is TRBV5-1 and J is TRBJ2-5; TRBD2 is a possible D gene (6 bases). The CDR3 totals 13 residues. Germline-derived CDR1 and CDR2 are SGHRS and YFSETQ. V was clipped by 6 bases and J by 2 bases, with 11 bases between them.

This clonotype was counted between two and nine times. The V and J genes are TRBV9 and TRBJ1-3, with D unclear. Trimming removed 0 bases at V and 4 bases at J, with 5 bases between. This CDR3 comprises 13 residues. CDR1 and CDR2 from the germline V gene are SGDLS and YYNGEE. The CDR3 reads CASSVGSGNTIYF. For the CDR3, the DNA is TGTGCCAGCAGCGTAGGGTCCGGAAACACCATATATTTT.

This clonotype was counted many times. As DNA, the CDR3 is TGTGCCCTACTCGTAGCGGGAGGGCGTACAGATACGCAGTATTTT. Its translation: CALLVAGGRTDTQYF. The chain employs TRBV30 and TRBJ2-3, with 11 positions matching TRBD2. The CDR3 consists of 15 residues. Germline-derived CDR1 and CDR2 are GTSNPN and SVGIG (reference sequence). Trimming took 8 bases from V and 3 from J; bases not matched to a gene: 10.

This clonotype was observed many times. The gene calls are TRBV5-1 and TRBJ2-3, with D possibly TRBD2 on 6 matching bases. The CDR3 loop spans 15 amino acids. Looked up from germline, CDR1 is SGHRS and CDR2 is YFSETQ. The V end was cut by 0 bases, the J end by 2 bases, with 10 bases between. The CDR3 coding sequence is TGCGCCAGCAGCTTGGCGACTAGAGCCACAGATACGCAGTATTTT. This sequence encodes CASSLATRATDTQYF.

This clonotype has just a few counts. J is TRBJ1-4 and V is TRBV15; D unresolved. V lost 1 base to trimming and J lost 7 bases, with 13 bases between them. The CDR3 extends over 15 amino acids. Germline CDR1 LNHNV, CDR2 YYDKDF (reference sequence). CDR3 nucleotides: TGTGCCACCAGCAGAGCGGCAACGAGTGCTGAAAAACTGTTTTTT. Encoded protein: CATSRAATSAEKLFF. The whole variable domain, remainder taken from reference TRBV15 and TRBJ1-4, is DAMVIQNPRYQVTQFGKPVTLSCSQTLNHNVMYWYQQKSSQAPKLLFHYYDKDFNNEADTPDNFQSRRPNTSFCFLDIRSPGLGDTAMYLCATSRAATSAEKLFFGSGTQLSVL.

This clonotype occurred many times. Here the CDR3 reads CASRWARGSASGSYEQYF. The CDR3 DNA is TGTGCCAGCAGGTGGGCCAGGGGATCGGCTAGCGGGTCCTACGAGCAGTACTTC. This chain connects TRBV28 to TRBJ2-7, with 8 bases that match TRBD2. V shed 6 bases, J shed 1 base, and the junction held 17 bases outside the gene matches. The CDR3 contains 18 residues. Germline CDR1 reads MDHEN; CDR2 reads SYDVKM.

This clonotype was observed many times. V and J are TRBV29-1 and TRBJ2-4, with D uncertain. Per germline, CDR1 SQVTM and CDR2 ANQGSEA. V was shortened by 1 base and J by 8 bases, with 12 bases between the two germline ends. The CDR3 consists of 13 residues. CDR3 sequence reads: CSVEGAVEDIQYF. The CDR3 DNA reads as TGCAGCGTTGAAGGGGCCGTCGAGGACATTCAGTACTTC.

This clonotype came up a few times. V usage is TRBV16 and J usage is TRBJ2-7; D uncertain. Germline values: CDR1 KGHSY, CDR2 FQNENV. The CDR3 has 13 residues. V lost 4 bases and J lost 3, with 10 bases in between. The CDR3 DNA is TGTGCCAGCAGCCTACCAGAGAGCTACGAGCAGTACTTC. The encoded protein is CASSLPESYEQYF.

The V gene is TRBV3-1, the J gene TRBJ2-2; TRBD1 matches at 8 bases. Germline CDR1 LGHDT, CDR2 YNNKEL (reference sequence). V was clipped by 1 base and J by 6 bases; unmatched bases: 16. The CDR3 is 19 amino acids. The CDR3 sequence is CASSQGQGALRNLAGELFF. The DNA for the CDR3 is TGTGCCAGCAGCCAAGGGCAGGGGGCGCTTCGGAATTTAGCCGGGGAGCTGTTTTTT.